Below, 5 T cell receptor beta chains from the same sample are listed, as sequenced in a study of blood T cell repertoires in COVID-19. Assay used: immunoSEQ multiplex PCR; TCRdb lists only in-frame clones, some missing. The sample holds some 700,000 clones, about 87% seen once. Sample: peripheral blood. Receptors originate from a woman between 18 and 30 years old with acute or convalescent COVID-19.

The chain is built from TRBV9 and TRBJ2-7; 10 bases match TRBD2. This CDR3 has 14 amino acids. After removal of 4 bases from V and 3 bases from J, the junction contained 4 bases not matched to a gene. Per germline, CDR1 SGDLS and CDR2 YYNGEE. CDR3 nucleotide sequence: TGTGCCAGCAGCCCCGGGACTAGCGACTACGAGCAGTACTTC. Translation gives CASSPGTSDYEQYF.

A few counts support this clone. The rearrangement uses TRBV4-3 and TRBJ1-6, with D possibly matching TRBD1 (6 bases). Trimming pared 0 bases from V and 7 bases from J, leaving 13 bases between. CDR1 is LGHNA, CDR2 YSLEER, per germline. The CDR3 loop spans 16 amino acids. The CDR3 nucleotides are TGCGCCAGCAGCCAAGATAGTGGGGGGGCGAATTCACCCCTCCACTTT. Protein: CASSQDSGGANSPLHF.

The chain recombines TRBV5-1 with TRBJ2-1; 9 bases are a match to TRBD2. The CDR3 sequence is 16 residues long. CDR1 and CDR2 from the germline V gene are SGHRS and YFSETQ. Germline trimming cut 4 bases from V and 5 bases from J; bases unmatched to any gene: 10. The chain's CDR3 is CASSRASGVENNEQFF. As DNA, the CDR3 is TGCGCCAGCAGCCGGGCTAGCGGGGTCGAAAACAATGAGCAGTTCTTC.

This chain uses TRBV5-1 with TRBJ2-1; D is unresolved. Germline values: CDR1 SGHRS, CDR2 YFSETQ. CDR3 length equals 14 residues. The V end was cut by 2 bases, the J end by 0 bases, with 6 bases between. CDR3 amino acids: CASSFLSSYNEQFF. The CDR3 nucleotides are TGCGCCAGCAGCTTTTTGAGCTCCTACAATGAGCAGTTCTTC.

V and J are TRBV19 and TRBJ1-1; D not certain. The CDR3 spans 13 residues. The V end lost 10 bases, the J end lost 2 bases, and 14 bases lay between the germline ends. CDR1 and CDR2 from the germline V gene are LNHDA and SQIVND (reference sequence). In DNA form, the CDR3 reads TGTGCCACCAAACAGTTATCAAACACTGAAGCTTTCTTT. This encodes CATKQLSNTEAFF.